Each of the 8 T cell receptor beta chains below was sequenced from the same sample in a study of T cell responses to AZD1222 COVID-19 vaccine (dated by TCRdb to the early 2020s). Receptor libraries were prepared by the immunoSEQ multiplex PCR assay. As stored in TCRdb, this immuneACCESS dataset retains in-frame rearrangements with V and J assigned. A fraction of the clones does not appear; measured against another copy, unresolved V genes explain less than half of the discrepancy, and the remainder lacks a known reason. Recorded for this sample are 160,000 or so clones; about 89% of them occurred a single time. About 1.5% of the sample rests with the top ten. According to the study, the label for this sample's time point signals: baseline before first vaccination. This material consisted of peripheral blood, taken on day 0 of AZD1222 vaccination. Receptors were obtained from an adult in good health.

The chain uses TRBV24-1 and TRBJ2-2, with D perhaps TRBD1 (5 bases). Trimming shortened V by 9 bases and J by 2 bases, and 27 bases separated the two germline ends. CDR3 length: 19 amino acids. Germline lookup yields CDR1 KGHDR and CDR2 SFDVKD. CDR3 residues: CATFLHPDTQYYNTGELFF. The CDR3 bases are TGTGCCACCTTCCTCCATCCGGACACCCAGTATTATAACACCGGGGAGCTGTTTTTT.

About this clone itself: This CDR3 is also generated by other DNA sequences in the sample. CDR3 sequence reads: CSARGGETQYF. In DNA, the CDR3 is TGCAGTGCTAGAGGGGGGGAGACCCAGTACTTC. The V call is TRBV20-1, the J call TRBJ2-5; D possibly uses TRBD1 or TRBD2 (5 bases each). Germline V gene lookup returns CDR1 DFQATT and CDR2 SNEGSKA (reference sequence). The CDR3 length is 11 residues. V dropped 1 base and J dropped 5 bases, with 5 bases sitting between them.

This clone was observed once. The V gene is TRBV6-1, the J gene TRBJ2-7; D may match TRBD1 or TRBD2 (5 bases each). The V and J ends lost 1 base and 0 bases respectively, with 7 bases between them. Germline lookup yields CDR1 MNHNS and CDR2 SASEGT. This CDR3 is 14 amino acids long. In nucleotides, the CDR3 is TGTGCCAGCAGTGAAGGGGGACCCTCCTACGAGCAGTACGTC. Translated: CASSEGGPSYEQYV.

The chain carries TRBV7-2 and TRBJ2-1; TRBD2 matches at 11 bases. The J segment lost 8 bases and the V segment lost 7 bases, leaving 19 bases of the junction unmatched. The CDR3 has 18 amino acids. Germline CDR1 is SGHTA and CDR2 is FQGNSA. The CDR3 sequence is CASKKRNSGGAKFDEQFF. CDR3 sequence (DNA): TGTGCCAGCAAAAAACGGAATAGCGGGGGGGCCAAGTTCGATGAGCAGTTCTTC.

This chain connects TRBV4-1 to TRBJ1-4; D is ambiguous. V lost 1 base and J lost 0, with 9 bases in between. The CDR3 has 16 residues. Germline V gene lookup returns CDR1 MGHRA and CDR2 YSYEKL. This CDR3 is CASSQGVSATNEKLFF. CDR3 coding DNA: TGCGCCAGCAGCCAAGGTGTTTCCGCAACTAATGAAAAACTGTTTTTT.

The J gene is TRBJ2-2, the V gene TRBV9; D ambiguous. CDR1 and CDR2 from the germline V gene are SGDLS and YYNGEE. V lost 0 bases, J lost 1 base, and 4 bases lay in between. The CDR3 extends over 14 amino acids. The CDR3 reads CASSVDGNTGELFF. CDR3 coding DNA: TGTGCCAGCAGCGTAGACGGGAACACCGGGGAGCTGTTTTTT.

This clone was observed a handful of times. V and J are TRBV7-9 and TRBJ1-3; D call uncertain. Trimming stripped 1 base from V and 4 bases from J, with 20 bases between. CDR3 size: 18 residues. Looked up from germline, CDR1 is SEHNR and CDR2 is FQNEAQ (reference sequence). The CDR3 reads CASSLERWSGSAGNTIYF. CDR3 in DNA: TGTGCCAGCAGCTTAGAACGATGGAGTGGGTCAGCCGGAAACACCATATATTTT.

The chain has TRBV2 and TRBJ2-5; D ambiguous. Germline lookup yields CDR1 SNHLY and CDR2 FYNNEI. CDR3 size: 14 residues. V shed 7 bases and J shed 5 bases, with 17 bases lying between them. In DNA form, the CDR3 reads TGTGCCAGCACAGGAGACTCCGCCGCGGAGACCCAGTACTTC. Translation gives CASTGDSAAETQYF.